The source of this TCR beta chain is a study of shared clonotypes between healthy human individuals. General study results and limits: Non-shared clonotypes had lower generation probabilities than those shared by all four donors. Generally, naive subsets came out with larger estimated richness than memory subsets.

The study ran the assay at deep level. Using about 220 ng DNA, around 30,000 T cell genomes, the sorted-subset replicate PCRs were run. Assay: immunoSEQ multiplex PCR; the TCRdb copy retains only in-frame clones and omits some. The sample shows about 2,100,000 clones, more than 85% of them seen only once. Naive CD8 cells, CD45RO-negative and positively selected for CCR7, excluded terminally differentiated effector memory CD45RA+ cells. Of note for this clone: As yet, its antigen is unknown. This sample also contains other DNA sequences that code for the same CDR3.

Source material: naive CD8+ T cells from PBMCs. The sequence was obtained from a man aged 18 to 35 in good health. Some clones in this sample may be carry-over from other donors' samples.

The CDR3 region is CASSLRGGNQPQHF. The CDR3 DNA reads as TGTGCCAGCAGTTTACGGGGAGGCAATCAGCCCCAGCATTTT. This chain joins TRBV27 and TRBJ1-5; D not resolved. Trimming cost V 2 bases and J 2 bases, with 7 bases left between them. This CDR3 has 14 residues. The germline V gene has CDR1 MNHEY and CDR2 SMNVEV (reference sequence).